This entry concerns a single TCR beta chain. Its target is not known. This sample stems from a study of PD-L1 blockade in urothelial cancer. Study-wide context: Investigators checked blood 3 weeks (second dose) and 6 weeks after treatment start. Typically, measured as a median, blood samples had about 140,000 T cells. The study, taken as a whole, reports: Pretreatment peripheral blood TCR clonality that fell below the median predicted better survival among the patients studied.

Noted time point: pretreatment peripheral blood. The protocol was immunoSEQ multiplex PCR, while the TCRdb copy is restricted to in-frame clones and leaves out a portion. This table holds fewer than 45,000 clones, roughly 80% found once. Trimming pared 0 bases from V and 4 bases from J, leaving 9 bases between. CDR3 length: 13 amino acids. Looked up from germline, CDR1 is GTSNPN and CDR2 is SVGIG (reference sequence). This clonotype originated in a man aged 55 to 70 with urothelial cancer. The gene calls are TRBV30 and TRBJ2-5; D is possibly TRBD1 (6 bases). The sequencing here drew on PBMCs, taken around atezolizumab (anti-PD-L1) treatment. CDR3 sequence (DNA): TGTGCCTGGAGTGTTTGGGGGCGAGAGACCCAGTACTTC. It specifies CAWSVWGRETQYF.